This TCR beta chain emerged from a study of Ad26.COV2.S vaccination and SARS-CoV-2 variants. Overall study results and limits: Placebo recipients had lower spike-specific TCR breadth than vaccine recipients.

Treatment indicated: about 20 received Ad26.COV2.S at low or high dose, single or two shots; about five received placebo; per-sample allocation not given. Samples analyzed were those drawn on day 63 after the first vaccine or placebo injection. In Boston, an adult donor aged 18-55 years took part. Ad26.COV2.S expressed prefusion-stabilized spike from the original Wuhan strain. The method was immunoSEQ multiplex PCR; TCRdb's version includes in-frame clones alone and lacks a portion of them. Of under 600,000 clones in the sample, around 89% are singletons; the top ten hold 1.5% to 2%. V lost 5 bases to trimming and J lost 2 bases; unmatched junction nucleotides: 8. Germline V gene lookup returns CDR1 MNHEY and CDR2 SVGAGI. This CDR3 has 15 amino acids. Turning to this clone: Its antigen remains unknown.

The chain links TRBV6-5 to TRBJ2-7; 8 bases agree with TRBD1. The sequence was obtained from a person between 18 and 65 years old who received the Ad26.COV2.S COVID-19 vaccine or a placebo. Specimen: peripheral blood, collected in a trial of Ad26.COV2.S vaccine versus placebo. CDR3 amino acids: CASSLPGQATYEQYF. The CDR3 DNA sequence: TGTGCCAGCAGTCTACCGGGACAGGCGACCTACGAGCAGTACTTC.